The rows below give T cell receptor beta chains drawn from one sample of a study of a mutant IDH1 vaccine in newly diagnosed glioma. TCRdb's table, derived via immunoSEQ multiplex PCR, lists solely in-frame clones and lacks some. Altogether 100,000 to 120,000 clones are present, roughly 90% being singletons, with the ten largest covering around 0.6%. These receptors are not linked to any known antigen. This specimen was PBMCs, taken from a glioma patient whose treatment included an IDH1 peptide vaccine. The receptors stem from a woman between 50 and 59 years old with glioma. The CDR3 runs from the conserved cysteine through the conserved F or W. The order of the fields is V gene, D gene, J gene, clone size, CDR3 protein, CDR3 DNA. The D gene is left open where the match is weak. A row's size may be missing; if present it is once, few, many or a size class.

V: TRBV7-9
D: NA
J: TRBJ1-1
size: NA
CDR3: CASSFNVGAAEAFF
DNA: TGTGCCAGCAGCTTTAACGTTGGGGCAGCTGAAGCTTTCTTT

V: TRBV28
D: TRBD2
J: TRBJ2-7
size: NA
CDR3: CASSPGTSAAHEQYF
DNA: TGTGCCAGCAGTCCGGGGACTAGCGCTGCCCACGAGCAGTACTTC

V: TRBV5-4
D: TRBD2
J: TRBJ2-3
size: NA
CDR3: CASSWTSGSTDTQYF
DNA: TGTGCCAGCAGCTGGACTAGCGGTAGCACAGATACGCAGTATTTT

V: TRBV7-2
D: NA
J: TRBJ2-1
size: NA
CDR3: CASSLMTVSEQFF
DNA: TGTGCCAGCAGCCTTATGACGGTATCGGAGCAGTTCTTC

V: TRBV14
D: NA
J: TRBJ2-7
size: NA
CDR3: CASSQYYEQYF
DNA: TGTGCCAGCAGCCAGTACTACGAGCAGTACTTC

V: TRBV6-5
D: NA
J: TRBJ1-6
size: NA
CDR3: CASSYQGRDSPLHF
DNA: TGTGCCAGCAGTTACCAGGGGCGGGATTCACCCCTCCACTTT

V: TRBV2
D: NA
J: TRBJ2-5
size: NA
CDR3: CASSEREETQYF
DNA: TGTGCCAGCAGCGAGCGGGAAGAGACCCAGTACTTC

V: TRBV7-9
D: TRBD1
J: TRBJ2-2
size: NA
CDR3: CASSSDRDTGELFF
DNA: TGTGCCAGCAGTTCCGACAGGGACACCGGGGAGCTGTTTTTT

V: TRBV6-6
D: TRBD1
J: TRBJ1-3
size: NA
CDR3: CASRPWDRAGNTIYF
DNA: TGTGCCAGCAGGCCCTGGGACAGGGCAGGAAACACCATATATTTT

V: TRBV27
D: TRBD1
J: TRBJ2-7
size: NA
CDR3: CASSLDRVEQYF
DNA: TGTGCCAGCAGCCTGGACAGGGTGGAGCAGTACTTC

V: TRBV10-1
D: TRBD2
J: TRBJ2-7
size: once
CDR3: CASSESSGNSYEQYF
DNA: TGCGCCAGCAGTGAGAGTAGCGGGAACTCCTACGAGCAGTACTTC

V: TRBV19
D: NA
J: TRBJ1-5
size: NA
CDR3: CASSPIKQGFQPQHF
DNA: TGTGCCAGTAGTCCAATAAAACAGGGTTTTCAGCCCCAGCATTTT

V: TRBV5-6
D: TRBD1
J: TRBJ2-7
size: once
CDR3: CASSFLGQAYEQYF
DNA: TGTGCCAGCAGCTTTTTAGGACAGGCCTACGAGCAGTACTTC

V: TRBV28
D: NA
J: TRBJ1-5
size: NA
CDR3: CASSLPPTAPQHF
DNA: TGTGCCAGCAGTTTACCCCCCACGGCGCCCCAGCATTTT

V: TRBV5-1
D: TRBD1
J: TRBJ1-2
size: NA
CDR3: CASSLEVQGAAGYTF
DNA: TGCGCCAGCAGCTTGGAAGTTCAGGGGGCCGCTGGCTACACCTTC

V: TRBV27
D: TRBD1
J: TRBJ1-2
size: NA
CDR3: CASSFDRGANYGYTF
DNA: TGTGCCAGCAGTTTTGACAGGGGCGCTAACTATGGCTACACCTTC

V: TRBV27
D: NA
J: TRBJ1-2
size: NA
CDR3: CASSLSPARVDGYTF
DNA: TGTGCCAGCAGTTTATCACCCGCCAGGGTTGATGGCTACACCTTC

V: TRBV2
D: TRBD1
J: TRBJ2-7
size: NA
CDR3: CASSDPLDREAYEQYF
DNA: TGTGCCAGCAGCGACCCCTTGGACAGGGAGGCCTACGAGCAGTACTTC

V: TRBV27
D: TRBD2
J: TRBJ2-2
size: once
CDR3: CASSLASGRALAGELFF
DNA: TGTGCCAGCAGTTTAGCTAGCGGGAGGGCCCTCGCCGGGGAGCTGTTTTTT

V: TRBV5-1
D: NA
J: TRBJ1-5
size: NA
CDR3: CASSLLGGDQPQHF
DNA: TGCGCCAGCAGCTTGTTAGGGGGAGATCAGCCCCAGCATTTT

V: TRBV5-3
D: NA
J: TRBJ2-1
size: NA
CDR3: CARSLGSVGPYNEQFF
DNA: TGTGCCAGAAGCTTGGGGTCGGTTGGGCCCTACAATGAGCAGTTCTTC

V: TRBV9
D: NA
J: TRBJ2-6
size: NA
CDR3: CASSVDPGVPGANVLTF
DNA: TGTGCCAGCAGCGTGGACCCGGGGGTGCCTGGGGCCAACGTCCTGACTTTC

V: TRBV14
D: NA
J: TRBJ2-5
size: NA
CDR3: CASSPSRASVGTQYF
DNA: TGTGCCAGCAGCCCCTCCAGGGCGTCAGTAGGGACCCAGTACTTC

V: TRBV7-9
D: NA
J: TRBJ2-3
size: NA
CDR3: CASSLDYNTDTQYF
DNA: TGTGCCAGCAGCTTGGACTATAACACAGATACGCAGTATTTT

V: TRBV27
D: NA
J: TRBJ2-7
size: NA
CDR3: CASSFGGADGQYF
DNA: TGTGCCAGCAGTTTTGGGGGAGCGGACGGGCAGTACTTC

V: TRBV19
D: NA
J: TRBJ2-1
size: NA
CDR3: CASSIGPGGPSYNEQFF
DNA: TGTGCCAGTAGTATAGGCCCTGGGGGCCCCTCCTACAATGAGCAGTTCTTC

V: TRBV10-3
D: NA
J: TRBJ1-4
size: NA
CDR3: CAINAGLNEKLFF
DNA: TGTGCCATCAATGCAGGGTTAAATGAAAAACTGTTTTTT

V: TRBV5-1
D: NA
J: TRBJ2-3
size: NA
CDR3: CASGALDTQYF
DNA: TGCGCCAGCGGAGCCCTCGATACGCAGTATTTT

V: TRBV5-1
D: NA
J: TRBJ2-3
size: NA
CDR3: CASSLGSLFGTDTQYF
DNA: TGCGCCAGCAGCTTGGGGTCCCTGTTTGGGACAGATACGCAGTATTTT

V: TRBV27
D: NA
J: TRBJ1-3
size: NA
CDR3: CASSFTSGNTIYF
DNA: TGTGCCAGCAGTTTCACATCTGGAAACACCATATATTTT

V: TRBV7-9
D: TRBD1
J: TRBJ2-7
size: NA
CDR3: CASSVRDRTYEQYF
DNA: TGTGCCAGCAGCGTCCGGGACAGAACCTACGAGCAGTACTTC

V: TRBV10-3
D: NA
J: TRBJ1-2
size: few
CDR3: CAISADSYGYTF
DNA: TGTGCCATCAGTGCAGACAGCTATGGCTACACCTTC

V: TRBV5-6
D: NA
J: TRBJ1-1
size: NA
CDR3: CASSLGTVNTEAFF
DNA: TGTGCCAGCAGCTTGGGGACGGTGAACACTGAAGCTTTCTTT

V: TRBV14
D: NA
J: TRBJ1-1
size: NA
CDR3: CASSQEGGPGSTEAFF
DNA: TGTGCCAGCAGCCAGGAGGGGGGCCCGGGGAGCACTGAAGCTTTCTTT

V: TRBV7-9
D: NA
J: TRBJ2-3
size: NA
CDR3: CASSSRVLSTDTQYF
DNA: TGTGCCAGCAGCTCCCGAGTCCTTAGCACAGATACGCAGTATTTT

V: TRBV4-1
D: NA
J: TRBJ2-7
size: NA
CDR3: CASSSRVSYEQYF
DNA: TGCGCCAGCAGTTCTAGGGTTTCCTACGAGCAGTACTTC

V: TRBV7-3
D: NA
J: TRBJ1-1
size: few
CDR3: CASSKGGNTEAFF
DNA: TGTGCCAGCAGCAAGGGGGGGAACACTGAAGCTTTCTTT

V: TRBV10-3
D: NA
J: TRBJ2-1
size: NA
CDR3: CAISEDSGKMESYNEQFF
DNA: TGTGCCATCAGTGAGGATAGCGGCAAAATGGAAAGCTACAATGAGCAGTTCTTC

V: TRBV9
D: TRBD2
J: TRBJ2-2
size: NA
CDR3: CASSVTTIAGGGSGELFF
DNA: TGTGCCAGCAGCGTAACCACGATAGCGGGAGGGGGTTCCGGGGAGCTGTTTTTT

V: TRBV19
D: TRBD1
J: TRBJ2-5
size: NA
CDR3: CASSTGQLIQETQYF
DNA: TGTGCCAGTAGTACGGGACAGTTGATCCAAGAGACCCAGTACTTC